This is a list of T cell receptor beta chains from one sample in a study of blood T cells in healthy people across ages. TCRdb passed the 5' RACE reads through MiXCR, listing each CDR3 protein once. The table has some 1.4 million distinct CDR3 sequences, about 40% seen once. Sequenced material: blood. These receptors were collected from a young woman in good health. Both conserved end residues are part of each CDR3. A D gene is named only where the DNA matches it firmly. Size tells how often a clone was seen (once, few, many) or the class of an expanded clone, and some rows leave it out.

CDR3nt: TGCAGCGTTATAGACAGGGGCACCGGGGAGCTGTTTTTT; CDR3aa: CSVIDRGTGELFF; v_gene: TRBV29-1; j_gene: TRBJ2-2; abundance: NA; d_gene: TRBD1
CDR3nt: TGTGCCAGCAGTTTGTCACCGGGTGAGCAGTTCTTC; CDR3aa: CASSLSPGEQFF; v_gene: TRBV28; j_gene: TRBJ2-1; abundance: NA; d_gene: NA
CDR3nt: TGCAGCGTTGAAGCCCAGGGATCTGGCTACACCTTC; CDR3aa: CSVEAQGSGYTF; v_gene: TRBV29-1; j_gene: TRBJ1-2; abundance: NA; d_gene: NA
CDR3nt: TGTGCCAGTAGTATCCCCGGGGCCAAAGAGACCCAGTACTTC; CDR3aa: CASSIPGAKETQYF; v_gene: TRBV19; j_gene: TRBJ2-5; abundance: NA; d_gene: NA
CDR3nt: TGTGCCAGCAGTACCAAAGGGACAGGCGGCTACGAGCAGTACTTC; CDR3aa: CASSTKGTGGYEQYF; v_gene: TRBV6-2/TRBV6-3; j_gene: TRBJ2-7; abundance: NA; d_gene: TRBD1
CDR3nt: TGCGCCAGCAGCCAAGATAAGGGTTGGGAGCAGTACTTC; CDR3aa: CASSQDKGWEQYF; v_gene: TRBV4-1; j_gene: TRBJ2-4; abundance: few; d_gene: NA
CDR3nt: TGTGCCAGCAGTGGCGGGGGTACCACAGATACGCAGTATTTT; CDR3aa: CASSGGGTTDTQYF; v_gene: TRBV11-2; j_gene: TRBJ2-3; abundance: few; d_gene: TRBD2
CDR3nt: TGTGCCACCGGGGAGGGGCAATCTGGGCAGTACTTC; CDR3aa: CATGEGQSGQYF; v_gene: TRBV28; j_gene: TRBJ2-4; abundance: NA; d_gene: TRBD2
CDR3nt: TGTGCCAGCAGCGTAGGGCTCTCTAGTAATCAGCCCCAGCATTTT; CDR3aa: CASSVGLSSNQPQHF; v_gene: TRBV9; j_gene: TRBJ1-5; abundance: many; d_gene: NA
CDR3nt: TGCGCCAGCAGCCAAGTCGATCTAGTCCCAGGCTACAATGAGCAGTTCTTC; CDR3aa: CASSQVDLVPGYNEQFF; v_gene: TRBV4-1; j_gene: TRBJ2-1; abundance: NA; d_gene: NA
CDR3nt: TGTGCCAGCAGCCACGCGGCGAACACTGAAGCTTTCTTT; CDR3aa: CASSHAANTEAFF; v_gene: TRBV3-1; j_gene: TRBJ1-1; abundance: NA; d_gene: NA
CDR3nt: TGTGCCAGCAGCTTGCCCGGAAGCTCCTACAATGAGCAGTACTTC; CDR3aa: CASSLPGSSYNEQYF; v_gene: TRBV7-2; j_gene: TRBJ2-7; abundance: few; d_gene: NA
CDR3nt: TGTGCCAGCAGCTTAGTCGCAGGCCAAAATGAAAAACTGTTTTTT; CDR3aa: CASSLVAGQNEKLFF; v_gene: TRBV7-6; j_gene: TRBJ1-4; abundance: NA; d_gene: NA
CDR3nt: TGCAGCGTCAGTACTATTTATGAAGCTTTCTTT; CDR3aa: CSVSTIYEAFF; v_gene: TRBV29-1; j_gene: TRBJ1-1; abundance: NA; d_gene: NA
CDR3nt: TGTGCCAGCAGTGAAAAGGGTAGCTCCTACAATGAGCAGTTCTTC; CDR3aa: CASSEKGSSYNEQFF; v_gene: TRBV6-1; j_gene: TRBJ2-1; abundance: NA; d_gene: NA
CDR3nt: TGTGCCAGCACAAACTCCAACTATGGCTACACCTTC; CDR3aa: CASTNSNYGYTF; v_gene: TRBV6-6; j_gene: TRBJ1-2; abundance: NA; d_gene: NA
CDR3nt: TGTGTCAGCAGTCTCTCCGGGGCGCTGAGCAATCAGCCCCAGCATTTT; CDR3aa: CVSSLSGALSNQPQHF; v_gene: TRBV12-3/TRBV12-4; j_gene: TRBJ1-5; abundance: NA; d_gene: NA
CDR3nt: TGCGCCAGCAGCCTGGGAGGGACTAGCACCTCCTACAATGAGCAGTACTTC; CDR3aa: CASSLGGTSTSYNEQYF; v_gene: TRBV5-1; j_gene: TRBJ2-7; abundance: NA; d_gene: TRBD2
CDR3nt: TGCGCCAGCAGCTTGGGACAGGGGGTTCGCACAGATACGCAGTATTTT; CDR3aa: CASSLGQGVRTDTQYF; v_gene: TRBV5-1; j_gene: TRBJ2-3; abundance: few; d_gene: TRBD1
CDR3nt: TGTGCCAGCAGTTACTCGAGAGGGGGGGAAACTAATGAAAAACTGTTTTTT; CDR3aa: CASSYSRGGETNEKLFF; v_gene: TRBV6-5; j_gene: TRBJ1-4; abundance: NA; d_gene: NA
CDR3nt: TGTGCCAGCGGGTTGACGACGACCTCCTACAATGAGCAGTACTTC; CDR3aa: CASGLTTTSYNEQYF; v_gene: TRBV7-2; j_gene: TRBJ2-5; abundance: NA; d_gene: NA
CDR3nt: TGTGCCAGCAGTTTATTCCAGGCGCGTGGTGGCTACACCTTC; CDR3aa: CASSLFQARGGYTF; v_gene: TRBV28; j_gene: TRBJ1-2; abundance: few; d_gene: NA
CDR3nt: TGTGCCAGCAGCCCCTATCTTCGACTAGCGGGGGCGCGAGGGGGTCACACAGATACGCAGTATTTT; CDR3aa: CASSPYLRLAGARGGHTDTQYF; v_gene: TRBV3-1; j_gene: TRBJ2-3; abundance: NA; d_gene: TRBD2
CDR3nt: TGTGCCAGCAGCGTCCCCCTAGGCGGGGTACCGAACACCGGGGAGCTGTTTTTT; CDR3aa: CASSVPLGGVPNTGELFF; v_gene: TRBV9; j_gene: TRBJ2-2; abundance: NA; d_gene: NA
CDR3nt: TGTGCCAGCAGCACCACTAGGACGAGCTCCTACAATGAGCAGTACTTC; CDR3aa: CASSTTRTSSYNEQYF; v_gene: TRBV7-9; j_gene: TRBJ2-7; abundance: NA; d_gene: NA
CDR3nt: TGTGCCAGCAGTACGACAGTCCGGGGTGGCTACACCTTC; CDR3aa: CASSTTVRGGYTF; v_gene: TRBV6-5; j_gene: TRBJ1-2; abundance: NA; d_gene: NA
CDR3nt: TGTGCCAGCAGTATCAGCGACGGGGAGAATACCGAGCAGTACTTC; CDR3aa: CASSISDGENTEQYF; v_gene: TRBV5-6; j_gene: TRBJ2-7; abundance: NA; d_gene: NA
CDR3nt: TGTGCCAGCAGCGTATCGACAGGGCGTGAGCCCCAGCATTTT; CDR3aa: CASSVSTGREPQHF; v_gene: TRBV9; j_gene: TRBJ1-5; abundance: once; d_gene: TRBD1
CDR3nt: TGTGCCAGCAGTTCCCGGGGGATGGCTTTCTTT; CDR3aa: CASSSRGMAFF; v_gene: TRBV28; j_gene: TRBJ1-1; abundance: once; d_gene: NA
CDR3nt: TGTGCCAGCAGAATAGCGGCCGGGTTCTTCTATGGCTACACCTTC; CDR3aa: CASRIAAGFFYGYTF; v_gene: TRBV6-1; j_gene: TRBJ1-2; abundance: NA; d_gene: NA
CDR3nt: TGTGCCAGCAGTGAATTGGGAGGCAACCAAGAGACCCAGTACTTC; CDR3aa: CASSELGGNQETQYF; v_gene: TRBV25-1; j_gene: TRBJ2-5; abundance: NA; d_gene: NA
CDR3nt: TGTGCCAGCAGTTACTCGAGCGGAAACCCCACGACTTCCACCGGGGAGCTGTTTTTT; CDR3aa: CASSYSSGNPTTSTGELFF; v_gene: TRBV6-5; j_gene: TRBJ2-2; abundance: few; d_gene: NA
CDR3nt: TGTGCCAGCAGCCCTCAGACTAGCGGGACAGATACGCAGTATTTT; CDR3aa: CASSPQTSGTDTQYF; v_gene: TRBV7-2; j_gene: TRBJ2-3; abundance: few; d_gene: TRBD2
CDR3nt: TGCAGCGCAATGGACGGAGTTAGGGTGCAGTACTTC; CDR3aa: CSAMDGVRVQYF; v_gene: TRBV29-1; j_gene: TRBJ2-5; abundance: NA; d_gene: NA
CDR3nt: TGTGCCAGCAGTGCGCCCCCCGGACAGACAGCCTACGAGCAGTACTTC; CDR3aa: CASSAPPGQTAYEQYF; v_gene: TRBV12-3/TRBV12-4; j_gene: TRBJ2-7; abundance: NA; d_gene: NA
CDR3nt: TGTGCCAGCAGCTCAACCCTACGAGAGACCCAGTACTTC; CDR3aa: CASSSTLRETQYF; v_gene: TRBV7-2; j_gene: TRBJ2-5; abundance: few; d_gene: NA
CDR3nt: TGCAGTGCTAAGGGAGGTAGCGGTCCTCCGTACGAGCAGTACTTC; CDR3aa: CSAKGGSGPPYEQYF; v_gene: TRBV20-1; j_gene: TRBJ2-7; abundance: many; d_gene: NA
CDR3nt: TGTGCCAGCAGCGTAGCTTCCGGGGGGATATATTCCTACGAGCAGTACTTC; CDR3aa: CASSVASGGIYSYEQYF; v_gene: TRBV9; j_gene: TRBJ2-7; abundance: NA; d_gene: TRBD2
CDR3nt: TGCAGTGCTAGGCGTACTTTTGGCGATGGGCAGTTCTTC; CDR3aa: CSARRTFGDGQFF; v_gene: TRBV20-1; j_gene: TRBJ2-1; abundance: NA; d_gene: NA